This is a list of T cell receptor beta chains from one sample in a study of shared clonotypes between healthy human individuals. The repertoire was sequenced with immunoSEQ multiplex PCR; TCRdb's copy has only in-frame clones and lacks some. The sample records 2 million to 2.5 million clones, just over 90% being singletons. The sequencing sample was made of naive CD4+ T cells from PBMCs. The receptors derive from a man between 18 and 35 years old in good health. Some clones in this sample may be carry-over from other donors' samples. CDR3s include the opening cysteine and the closing phenylalanine or tryptophan. The D gene is left open where the match is weak.

CASSFSGSRIAFF	-	TRBV28	TRBJ1-1
CASSVSGVNNQPQHF	-	TRBV2	TRBJ1-5
CASSLTPSSSTDTQYF	-	TRBV9	TRBJ2-3
CASSAGFGYNEQFF	-	TRBV6-5	TRBJ2-1
CASSKLNNVTKNRAWCTF	-	TRBV7-8	TRBJ1-2
CASSASHSGANVLTF	-	TRBV19	TRBJ2-6
CASSTSYNEQFF	-	TRBV21-1	TRBJ2-1
CASSLRQGYLHEQYF	-	TRBV7-3	TRBJ2-7
CASSRSDFGELFF	-	TRBV4-3	TRBJ2-2
CSSLRVLNTEAFF	-	TRBV29-1	TRBJ1-1
CASSQGGLRGTQYF	-	TRBV6-6	TRBJ2-3
CASSLSPGYYGYTF	-	TRBV7-2	TRBJ1-2
CASSENSPYEQYF	-	TRBV6-1	TRBJ2-7
CASKGTGLGYEQYF	TRBD1	TRBV2	TRBJ2-7
CASSSGAGGPRTQYF	TRBD2	TRBV28	TRBJ2-5
CASSYSGLGAEAFF	-	TRBV6-6	TRBJ1-1
CASSYLTSGPYNEQFF	TRBD2	TRBV7-3	TRBJ2-1
CASSLGKPGQGVQETQYF	TRBD1	TRBV7-9	TRBJ2-5
CAWSLAGGWEQYF	TRBD2	TRBV30	TRBJ2-7
CSVDRASNTEAFF	-	TRBV29-1	TRBJ1-1
CASSLGQGVSETQYF	TRBD1	TRBV7-9	TRBJ2-5
CASTRPGQYGYTF	TRBD1	TRBV9	TRBJ1-2
CASSPKTGQGAYEQYF	TRBD1	TRBV18	TRBJ2-7
CASSRGQAGNTIYF	-	TRBV4-1	TRBJ1-3
CASSRTSGLGETQYF	TRBD2	TRBV7-7	TRBJ2-5
CASRGTGGANYGYTF	-	TRBV2	TRBJ1-2
CASSGNSNEKLFF	-	TRBV18	TRBJ1-4
CASSPGGAAEAFF	-	TRBV7-6	TRBJ1-1
CASSSGTSGYNEQFF	-	TRBV9	TRBJ2-1
CAIQGGAWETQYF	-	TRBV28	TRBJ2-5